These 30 T cell receptor beta chains originate from one sample sequenced in a study of T cell responses to AZD1222 COVID-19 vaccine. The assay was immunoSEQ multiplex PCR, and TCRdb's table has in-frame clones only and misses some. Found here are fewer than 140,000 clones, roughly 91% of them singletons; the top ten hold 8%. The source material was peripheral blood, sampled 28 days after the second AZD1222 dose. These receptors came from an adult who received the AZD1222 COVID-19 vaccine.

With regard to this clone: Other nucleotide sequences from this sample produce the same CDR3. The rearrangement links TRBV19 to TRBJ1-5; 10 bases align to TRBD1. This CDR3 spans 14 amino acids. The germline V gene has CDR1 LNHDA and CDR2 SQIVND (reference sequence). V gave up 5 bases and J gave up 2 bases; unmatched junction bases: 0. In DNA, the CDR3 is TGTGCCAGTAGTGGGACAGGGGGCAATCAGCCCCAGCATTTT. Amino acid sequence: CASSGTGGNQPQHF. Variable domain in full (rest from reference TRBV19 and TRBJ1-5): DGGITQSPKYLFRKEGQNVTLSCEQNLNHDAMYWYRQDPGQGLRLIYYSQIVNDFQKGDIAEGYSVSREKKESFPLTVTSAQKNPTAFYLCASSGTGGNQPQHFGDGTRLSIL.

The chain has TRBV25-1 and TRBJ1-1; D is undetermined. The V gene's germline CDR1 is MGHDK and CDR2 SYGVNS. V was shortened by 2 bases and J by 0 bases, with 10 bases between the two germline ends. The CDR3 loop spans 15 amino acids. The CDR3 sequence: CASSEVGSLNTEAFF. CDR3 nucleotide sequence: TGTGCCAGCAGTGAAGTTGGAAGCCTGAACACTGAAGCTTTCTTT.

This chain links TRBV6-2 or TRBV6-3 with TRBJ2-7, with D perhaps TRBD1 (5 bases). The V end was cut by 0 bases, the J end by 4 bases, with 10 bases between. The germline V gene encodes CDR1 MNHEY and CDR2 SVGEGT. The CDR3 has 14 residues. In DNA, the CDR3 is TGTGCCAGCAGTTACTCTGGACACACATACGAGCAGTACTTC. Its protein is CASSYSGHTYEQYF.

This rearrangement joins TRBV11-2 to TRBJ2-5; D unclear. Germline assignment: CDR1 SGHAT and CDR2 FQNNGV. There are 15 residues in the CDR3. V lost 4 bases and J lost 2, with 14 bases in between. The CDR3 spells CASSYSSGSQETQYF. Here the CDR3 DNA reads TGTGCCAGCAGCTATAGTAGTGGATCGCAAGAGACCCAGTACTTC.

The genes are TRBV5-1 and TRBJ2-1; 8 nucleotides match TRBD1. J gave up 9 bases and V 0 bases, and 5 bases lay outside the gene matches. This CDR3 has 14 residues. Germline V lookup: CDR1 SGHRS, CDR2 YFSETQ. CDR3 nucleotide sequence: TGCGCCAGCAGCTTGGAACAGGGGGAAAGTGAGCAGTTCTTC. Its protein product is CASSLEQGESEQFF.

The rearrangement joins TRBV7-8 to TRBJ1-2; the D is unclear. V was trimmed by 4 bases and J by 5 bases, leaving 8 bases between them. Germline assignment: CDR1 SGHVS and CDR2 FQNEAQ. CDR3 length equals 12 residues. Here the CDR3 reads CASSSVRYGYTF. For the CDR3, the DNA is TGTGCCAGCAGCTCGGTACGGTATGGCTACACCTTC.

The rearrangement uses TRBV19 and TRBJ1-5; D remains unclear. V lost 2 bases to trimming and J lost 10 bases, with 18 bases between them. Germline CDR1 LNHDA, CDR2 SQIVND (reference sequence). The CDR3 length is 15 residues. CDR3 residues: CASSIPTGGERPQHF. DNA for the CDR3: TGTGCCAGTAGTATACCTACTGGTGGGGAACGACCCCAGCATTTT.

The chain has TRBV18 and TRBJ2-1, with D possibly matching TRBD1 (6 bases). The CDR3 contains 14 residues. Trimming pared 2 bases from V and 4 bases from J, leaving 9 bases between. From germline, CDR1 is KGHSH and CDR2 LQKENI. CDR3 coding DNA: TGTGCCAGCTCACCATCCCAGGGGTACAATGAGCAGTTCTTC. Protein: CASSPSQGYNEQFF.

The chain couples TRBV4-3 to TRBJ2-3; D call uncertain. The germline V gene encodes CDR1 LGHNA and CDR2 YSLEER. CDR3 length: 14 amino acids. Trimming stripped 0 bases from V and 4 bases from J, with 8 bases between. The CDR3 DNA reads as TGCGCCAGCAGCCAAGAGCCCAGCGCAGATACGCAGTATTTT. The encoded protein is CASSQEPSADTQYF.

The chain couples TRBV28 to TRBJ1-1, with 7 bases fitting TRBD1. CDR3 length equals 14 residues. The germline V gene has CDR1 MDHEN and CDR2 SYDVKM. Trimming took 4 bases from V and 2 from J; bases not matched to a gene: 4. The DNA of the CDR3 is TGTGCCAGCAGTTCGACAGGGAGCAACACTGAAGCTTTCTTT. Its translation is CASSSTGSNTEAFF. Using reference TRBV28 and TRBJ1-1 for the parts outside the CDR3, the full variable domain is DVKVTQSSRYLVKRTGEKVFLECVQDMDHENMFWYRQDPGLGLRLIYFSYDVKMKEKGDIPEGYSVSREKKERFSLILESASTNQTSMYLCASSSTGSNTEAFFGQGTRLTVV.

This chain links TRBV5-1 with TRBJ2-5; D possibly uses TRBD1 or TRBD2 (5 bases each). This CDR3 region has 16 residues. The V gene lost 4 bases and the J gene lost 5 bases, with 21 bases spanning the gap. The germline gives CDR1 SGHRS, CDR2 YFSETQ. CDR3 protein: CASSTQPGTSGETQYF. CDR3 in DNA: TGCGCCAGCAGCACCCAGCCGGGAACATCAGGGGAGACCCAGTACTTC.

The chain couples TRBV19 to TRBJ1-5; 8 nucleotides match TRBD1. Trimming at V came to 1 base and at J to 6 bases, leaving 5 bases not matched to a gene. CDR3 length: 15 residues. CDR1 is LNHDA, CDR2 SQIVND, per germline (reference sequence). CDR3 amino acids: CASSIGRQGSQPQHF. The CDR3 DNA reads as TGTGCCAGTAGTATAGGAAGACAGGGGAGTCAGCCCCAGCATTTT.

The chain has TRBV5-8 and TRBJ2-3; D is perhaps TRBD2 (6 bases). The CDR3 totals 18 residues. V was trimmed by 0 bases and J by 1 base, leaving 18 bases between them. CDR1 SGHTS and CDR2 YDEGEE come from the germline V gene. For the CDR3, the DNA is TGTGCCAGCAGCTTGGCCCTGGGGACTTTTCTCCGCACAGATACGCAGTATTTT. Translating gives CASSLALGTFLRTDTQYF.

The V and J genes are TRBV7-2 and TRBJ1-5; perhaps TRBD1 as D (5 bases). V gave up 2 bases and J gave up 3 bases, with 8 bases separating them. Germline CDR1 is SGHTA and CDR2 is FQGNSA. This CDR3 contains 14 residues. CDR3: CASSLMGTNQPQHF. The CDR3 DNA follows: TGTGCCAGCAGCTTAATGGGGACCAATCAGCCCCAGCATTTT.

This sequence joins TRBV7-2 and TRBJ1-5, with D uncertain. Trimming removed 2 bases from V and 4 bases from J, with 9 bases in between. Looked up from germline, CDR1 is SGHTA and CDR2 is FQGNSA. The CDR3 has 14 residues. The CDR3 nucleotides read TGTGCCAGCAGCTTATTCGGCGAGAATCAGCCCCAGCATTTT. It translates to CASSLFGENQPQHF.

CDR3 region: CASSVRGENNEQFF. The CDR3 bases are TGTGCCAGCAGCGTAAGGGGGGAAAACAATGAGCAGTTCTTC. The V call is TRBV9, the J call TRBJ2-1; either TRBD1 or TRBD2 may supply D (6 bases each). CDR1 is SGDLS, CDR2 YYNGEE, per germline. The CDR3 spans 14 residues. V gave up 1 base and J gave up 5 bases, with 10 bases separating them.

This chain joins TRBV4-1 and TRBJ1-5; 8 nucleotides agree with TRBD1. Per the germline V gene, CDR1 is MGHRA and CDR2 is YSYEKL. The junction had 7 bases not matched to a gene; V was cut back by 0 bases and J by 6 bases. The CDR3 length is 16 residues. Here the CDR3 DNA reads TGCGCCAGCAGCCAAGAAATGCGACAGGGGAGTCAGCCCCAGCATTTT. Translated, it gives CASSQEMRQGSQPQHF.

The V call is TRBV7-8, the J call TRBJ1-3, with D possibly being TRBD1 (5 bases). The germline V gene has CDR1 SGHVS and CDR2 FQNEAQ. The CDR3 has 16 residues. V lost 4 bases, J lost 2 bases, and 15 bases lay in between. In DNA form, the CDR3 reads TGTGCCAGCAGCTCGGGAGGATGGGGGGCTGGAAACACCATATATTTT. Its translation is CASSSGGWGAGNTIYF.

The chain couples TRBV4-3 to TRBJ1-4; the D gene is possibly TRBD1 (6 bases). The CDR3 covers 13 residues. The germline V and J ends were trimmed by 4 bases and 6 bases, with 9 bases remaining between them. Germline V CDR1 and CDR2: LGHNA, YSLEER. The CDR3 loop reads CASSPSGDEKLFF. DNA of the CDR3: TGCGCCAGCAGCCCCTCAGGGGATGAAAAACTGTTTTTT.

The V gene is TRBV18, the J gene TRBJ1-1, with no clear D. The germline gives CDR1 KGHSH, CDR2 LQKENI. The V gene lost 3 bases and the J gene lost 4 bases, with 15 bases spanning the gap. CDR3 length equals 15 residues. This chain's CDR3 is CASSPIGESSTEAFF. As DNA, the CDR3 is TGTGCCAGCTCACCGATCGGGGAATCGAGCACTGAAGCTTTCTTT. Using reference TRBV18 and TRBJ1-1 for the parts outside the CDR3, the full variable domain is NAGVMQNPRHLVRRRGQEARLRCSPMKGHSHVYWYRQLPEEGLKFMVYLQKENIIDESGMPKERFSAEFPKEGPSILRIQQVVRGDSAAYFCASSPIGESSTEAFFGQGTRLTVV.

The V gene is TRBV6-2 or TRBV6-3, the J gene TRBJ1-2; possibly TRBD1 for D (6 bases). This CDR3 region has 15 residues. Trimming left V 6 bases short and J 2 bases short, with 16 bases between. The germline CDR1 and CDR2 sequences are MNHEY and SVGEGT. This CDR3 is CASRPVGARNYGYTF. CDR3 bases: TGTGCCAGCAGGCCTGTGGGGGCGCGGAACTATGGCTACACCTTC.

The chain joins TRBV12-3 or TRBV12-4 to TRBJ1-6; D uncertain. The CDR3 extends over 13 amino acids. V was shortened by 6 bases and J by 9 bases, with 12 bases between the two germline ends. The CDR3 sequence is CASRPQLGSPLHF. CDR3 nucleotide sequence: TGTGCCAGCAGACCACAACTAGGTTCACCCCTCCACTTT.

The V gene is TRBV5-1, the J gene TRBJ1-1, with TRBD1 as a possible D gene (5 bases). Germline CDR1 is SGHRS and CDR2 is YFSETQ. CDR3 length equals 14 residues. Trimming pared 0 bases from V and 5 bases from J, leaving 11 bases between. CDR3 sequence reads: CASSLEREGTEAFF. CDR3 nucleotides: TGCGCCAGCAGCTTGGAAAGGGAGGGGACTGAAGCTTTCTTT. The variable domain in full, completed from reference TRBV5-1 and TRBJ1-1, reads KAGVTQTPRYLIKTRGQQVTLSCSPISGHRSVSWYQQTPGQGLQFLFEYFSETQRNKGNFPGRFSGRQFSNSRSEMNVSTLELGDSALYLCASSLEREGTEAFFGQGTRLTVV.

The chain is built from TRBV7-9 and TRBJ1-2, with D hard to call. Germline-derived CDR1 and CDR2 are SEHNR and FQNEAQ (reference sequence). The ends were cut back, 5 bases at V and 8 bases at J, with 12 bases in the middle. The CDR3 sequence is 12 residues long. CDR3 loop: CASSPRVGGYTF. CDR3 coding DNA: TGTGCCAGCAGCCCGAGGGTCGGGGGCTACACCTTC.

The V call is TRBV27, the J call TRBJ1-3, with D hard to call. Germline lookup yields CDR1 MNHEY and CDR2 SMNVEV (reference sequence). The CDR3 contains 14 residues. Trimming stripped 6 bases from V and 0 bases from J, with 9 bases between. As DNA, the CDR3 is TGTGCCAGCAGCCCCCAAGACTCTGGAAACACCATATATTTT. It is translated as CASSPQDSGNTIYF.

The chain carries TRBV18 and TRBJ2-1; D remains unclear. The germline CDR1 and CDR2 sequences are KGHSH and LQKENI. V was clipped by 6 bases and J by 9 bases, with 12 bases between them. The CDR3 has 12 residues. CDR3 region: CASSDQAPEQFF. CDR3 DNA: TGTGCCAGCTCGGATCAGGCCCCTGAGCAGTTCTTC.

The chain uses TRBV7-8 and TRBJ1-3; D gene unclear. Looked up from germline, CDR1 is SGHVS and CDR2 is FQNEAQ. This CDR3 spans 13 amino acids. V lost 0 bases and J lost 2, with 2 bases in between. DNA of the CDR3: TGTGCCAGCAGCTTAGCGGCTGGAAACACCATATATTTT. Amino acids: CASSLAAGNTIYF.

The CDR3 region is CASSLDVPHNEKLFF. The CDR3, as DNA: TGCGCCAGCAGCTTGGACGTTCCCCACAATGAAAAACTGTTTTTT. This rearrangement joins TRBV5-1 to TRBJ1-4; D is uncertain. There are 15 residues in the CDR3. Germline CDR1 and CDR2: SGHRS and YFSETQ. Trimming removed 0 bases from V and 5 bases from J, with 11 bases in between.

The table lists this clone with a count of one. This sequence joins TRBV3-1 (or the pseudogene TRBV3-2) and TRBJ1-5, with D hard to call. CDR1 is LGHDT and CDR2 is YNNKEL in the germline V gene (reference sequence). This CDR3 is built from 15 residues. Trimming pared 4 bases from V and 2 bases from J, leaving 12 bases between. The CDR3 sequence: CASSLDRGGNQPQHF. DNA of the CDR3: TGTGCCAGCAGCCTTGATCGTGGAGGCAATCAGCCCCAGCATTTT.

The rearrangement links TRBV5-1 to TRBJ1-4; TRBD1 is a possible D gene (6 bases). Germline V gene lookup returns CDR1 SGHRS and CDR2 YFSETQ. Deletions cut 3 bases from V and 8 bases from J, with 17 bases between. The CDR3 totals 15 residues. The CDR3 here is CASSSPGEVGEKLFF. DNA of the CDR3: TGCGCCAGCAGCTCCCCAGGGGAGGTTGGAGAAAAACTGTTTTTT.